The present T cell receptor beta chain was sequenced within a study of immune cell composition in non-small cell lung cancer. Study-level background: Tumours were mainly lung adenocarcinoma or squamous cell carcinoma.

General study points: Overall clonality, unlike maximal tumour-associated clone frequency, did not predict TIL reactivity.

Comments on this clone: What it binds is not known.

The germline gives CDR1 SNHLY, CDR2 FYNNEI. The CDR3 contains 13 residues. Trimming took 7 bases from V and 6 from J; bases not matched to a gene: 5. Using immunoSEQ multiplex PCR, the repertoire was profiled, and TCRdb retains in-frame clones only, with some absent. The sample lists some 8,000 clones, 65% to 75% occurring once. The TCR was taken from a human donor with non-small cell lung cancer. Sequenced: lung tumor tissue. The gene calls are TRBV2 and TRBJ2-7; 11 positions agree with TRBD2. The CDR3 reads CASKLAGVSEQYF. In nucleotides, the CDR3 is TGTGCCAGCAAACTAGCGGGAGTGAGCGAGCAGTACTTC.